Shown below are 3 T cell receptor beta chains from a single sample sequenced in a study of CD8 T cells in ankylosing spondylitis. Each CDR3 protein is one row after TCRdb ran MiXCR on the 5' RACE reads. The table lists 250,000 to 350,000 distinct CDR3 sequences, 20% of them singletons, with 7.8% in the top ten. The sequencing input was blood, either unsorted or a sorted T cell fraction (not recorded which). These receptors were obtained from a male donor with ankylosing spondylitis or in good health (not recorded which).

The V gene is TRBV5-1, the J gene TRBJ2-5; TRBD2 matches 10 bases. Germline-derived CDR1 and CDR2 are SGHRS and YFSETQ. This CDR3 spans 16 amino acids. The V and J ends lost 0 bases and 2 bases, in that order; junction bases with no gene match: 4. CDR3 sequence (DNA): TGCGCCAGCAGCTTGGGGGCTAGCGGGAGACAAGAGACCCAGTACTTC. This codes for CASSLGASGRQETQYF.

This clonotype has only a few counts. V gene TRBV5-1 combines with J gene TRBJ2-3; TRBD2 agrees at 11 bases. Losses at the gene ends were 2 bases for V and 4 bases for J; bases not matched to a gene: 9. CDR1 and CDR2 from the germline V gene are SGHRS and YFSETQ. The CDR3 runs to 17 residues. The CDR3: CASSFDPSGRTADTQYF. The CDR3 DNA is TGCGCCAGCAGCTTCGACCCTAGCGGGAGGACGGCAGATACGCAGTATTTT.

This clonotype was counted many times. The chain employs TRBV10-3 and TRBJ1-3, with TRBD1 matching over 9 bases. Unmatched junction bases numbered 4, after V lost 5 bases and J lost 2 bases. The CDR3 spans 15 residues. Germline V lookup: CDR1 ENHRY, CDR2 SYGVKD. In DNA form, the CDR3 reads TGTGCCATCAGTAAGGACAGGGGACCTGGAAACACCATATATTTT. It encodes CAISKDRGPGNTIYF.